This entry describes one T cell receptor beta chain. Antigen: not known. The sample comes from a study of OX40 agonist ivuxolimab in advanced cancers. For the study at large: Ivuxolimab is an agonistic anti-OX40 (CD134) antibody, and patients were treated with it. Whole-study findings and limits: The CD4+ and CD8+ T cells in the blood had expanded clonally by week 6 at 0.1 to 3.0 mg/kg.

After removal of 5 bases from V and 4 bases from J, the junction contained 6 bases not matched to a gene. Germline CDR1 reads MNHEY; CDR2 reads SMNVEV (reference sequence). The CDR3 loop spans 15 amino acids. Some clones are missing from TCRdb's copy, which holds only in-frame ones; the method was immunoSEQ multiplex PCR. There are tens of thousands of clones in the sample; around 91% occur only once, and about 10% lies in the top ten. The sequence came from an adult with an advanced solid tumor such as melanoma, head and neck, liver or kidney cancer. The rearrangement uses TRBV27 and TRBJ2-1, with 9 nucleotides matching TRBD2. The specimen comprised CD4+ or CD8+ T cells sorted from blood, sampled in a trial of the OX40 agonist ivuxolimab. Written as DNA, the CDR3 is TGTGCCAGCAGTAAGGCTAGCGGGATTTACAATGAGCAGTTCTTC. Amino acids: CASSKASGIYNEQFF.